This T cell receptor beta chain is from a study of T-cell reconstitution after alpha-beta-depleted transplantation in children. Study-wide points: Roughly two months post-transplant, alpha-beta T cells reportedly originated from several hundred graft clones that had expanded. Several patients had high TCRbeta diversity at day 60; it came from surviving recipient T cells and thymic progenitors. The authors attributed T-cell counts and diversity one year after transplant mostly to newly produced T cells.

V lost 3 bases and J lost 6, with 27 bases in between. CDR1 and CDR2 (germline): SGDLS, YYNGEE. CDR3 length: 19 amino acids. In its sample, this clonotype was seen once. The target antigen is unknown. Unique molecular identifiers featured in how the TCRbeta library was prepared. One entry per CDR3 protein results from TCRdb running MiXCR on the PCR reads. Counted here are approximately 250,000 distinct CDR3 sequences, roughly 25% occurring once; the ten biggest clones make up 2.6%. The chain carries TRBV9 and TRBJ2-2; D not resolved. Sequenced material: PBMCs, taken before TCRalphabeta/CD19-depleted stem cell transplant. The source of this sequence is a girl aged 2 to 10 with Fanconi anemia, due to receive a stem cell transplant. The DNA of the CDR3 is TGTGCCAGCAGCGCCTCCCGTCTTTCCGGATTCGTCACCGCCGGGGAGCTGTTTTTT. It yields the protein CASSASRLSGFVTAGELFF.